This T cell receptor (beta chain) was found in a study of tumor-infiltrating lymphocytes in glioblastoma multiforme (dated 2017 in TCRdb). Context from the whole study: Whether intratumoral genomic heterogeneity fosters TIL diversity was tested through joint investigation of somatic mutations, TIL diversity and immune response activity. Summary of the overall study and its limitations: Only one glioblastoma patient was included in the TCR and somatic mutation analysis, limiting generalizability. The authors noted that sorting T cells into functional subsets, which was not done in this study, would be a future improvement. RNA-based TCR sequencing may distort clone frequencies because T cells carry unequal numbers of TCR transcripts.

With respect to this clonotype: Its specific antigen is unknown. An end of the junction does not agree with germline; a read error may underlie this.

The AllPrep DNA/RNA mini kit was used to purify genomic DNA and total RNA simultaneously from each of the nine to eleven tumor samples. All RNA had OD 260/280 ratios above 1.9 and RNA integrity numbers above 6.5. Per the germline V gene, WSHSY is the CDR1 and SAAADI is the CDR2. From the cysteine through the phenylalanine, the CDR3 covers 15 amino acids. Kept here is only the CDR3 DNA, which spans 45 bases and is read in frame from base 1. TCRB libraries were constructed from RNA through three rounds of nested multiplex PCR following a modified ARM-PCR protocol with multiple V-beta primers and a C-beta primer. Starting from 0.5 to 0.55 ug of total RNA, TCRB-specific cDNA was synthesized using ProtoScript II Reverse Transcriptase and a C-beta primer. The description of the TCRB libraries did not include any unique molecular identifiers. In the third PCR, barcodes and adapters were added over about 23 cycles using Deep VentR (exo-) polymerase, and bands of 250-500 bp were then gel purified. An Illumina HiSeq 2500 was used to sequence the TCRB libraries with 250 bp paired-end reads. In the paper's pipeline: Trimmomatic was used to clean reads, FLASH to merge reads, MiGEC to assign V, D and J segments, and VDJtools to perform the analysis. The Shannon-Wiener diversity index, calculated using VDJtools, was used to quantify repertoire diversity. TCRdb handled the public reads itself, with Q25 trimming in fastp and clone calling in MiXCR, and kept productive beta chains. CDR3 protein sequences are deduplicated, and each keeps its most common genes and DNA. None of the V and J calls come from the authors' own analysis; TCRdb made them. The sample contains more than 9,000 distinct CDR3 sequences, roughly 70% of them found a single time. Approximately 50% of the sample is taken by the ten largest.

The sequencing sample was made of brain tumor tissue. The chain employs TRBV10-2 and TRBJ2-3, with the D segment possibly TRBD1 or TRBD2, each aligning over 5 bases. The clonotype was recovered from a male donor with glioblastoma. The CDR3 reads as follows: CASIEVGAGADTQYF. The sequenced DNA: TGCGCCAGCATTGAGGTAGGGGCCGGGGCGGATACGCAGTATTTT.